This T cell receptor (beta chain) appears in the sequencing data of a study of shared clonotypes between healthy human individuals. V was shortened by 2 bases and J by 5 bases, with 17 bases between the two germline ends. CDR1 MNHNS and CDR2 SASEGT come from the germline V gene. The CDR3 runs to 16 residues. Some clones are missing from TCRdb's copy, which holds only in-frame ones; the method was immunoSEQ multiplex PCR. The sample contains 500,000 to 650,000 clones, around three quarters of which appear only once. Study-wide results and caveats: Sampling involved blood alone; tissue repertoires likely differ.

Each donor was a Caucasian adult residing in Nashville, Tennessee. Comments on this clone: The antigen is unknown.

The V and J genes are TRBV6-1 and TRBJ2-3, with D possibly matching TRBD2 (5 bases). The clonotype originates from a woman aged 40 to 50 in good health. Some clones in this sample may be carry-over from other donors' samples. Sequenced input: PBMCs. This CDR3 is CASSETPGNEGDTQYF. CDR3 nucleotides: TGTGCCAGCAGTGAAACCCCGGGTAATGAGGGAGATACGCAGTATTTT.